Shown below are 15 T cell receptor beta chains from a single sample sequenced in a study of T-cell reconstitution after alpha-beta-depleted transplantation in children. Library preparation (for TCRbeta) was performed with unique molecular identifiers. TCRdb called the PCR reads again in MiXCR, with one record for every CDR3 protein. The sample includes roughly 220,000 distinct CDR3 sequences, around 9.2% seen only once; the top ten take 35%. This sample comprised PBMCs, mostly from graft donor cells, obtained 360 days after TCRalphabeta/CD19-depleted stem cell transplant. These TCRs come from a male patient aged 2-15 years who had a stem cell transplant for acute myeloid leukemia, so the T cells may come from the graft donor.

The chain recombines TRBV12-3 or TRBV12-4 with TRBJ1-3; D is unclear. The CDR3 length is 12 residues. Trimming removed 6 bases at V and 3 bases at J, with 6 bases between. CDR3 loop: CASRAVGNTIYF. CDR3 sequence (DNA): TGTGCCAGCAGAGCAGTTGGAAACACCATATATTTT.

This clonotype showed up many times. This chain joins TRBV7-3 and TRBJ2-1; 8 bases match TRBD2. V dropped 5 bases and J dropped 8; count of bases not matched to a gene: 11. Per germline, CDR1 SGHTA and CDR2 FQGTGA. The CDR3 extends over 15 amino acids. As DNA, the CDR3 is TGTGCCAGCAGCCCGGGACTAGGGAGCAGGGATGAGCAGTTCTTC. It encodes CASSPGLGSRDEQFF.

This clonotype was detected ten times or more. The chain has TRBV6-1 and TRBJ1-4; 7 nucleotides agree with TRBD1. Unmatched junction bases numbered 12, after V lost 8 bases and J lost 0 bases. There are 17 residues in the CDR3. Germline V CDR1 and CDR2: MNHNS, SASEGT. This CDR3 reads CASGRGLRPATNEKLFF. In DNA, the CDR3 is TGTGCCAGCGGAAGGGGGCTCAGGCCCGCAACTAATGAAAAACTGTTTTTT.

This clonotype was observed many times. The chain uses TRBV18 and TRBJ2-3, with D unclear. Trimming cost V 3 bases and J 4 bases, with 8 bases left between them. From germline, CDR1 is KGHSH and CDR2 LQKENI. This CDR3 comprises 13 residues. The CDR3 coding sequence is TGTGCCAGCTCACCCTCGCAGGCAGATACGCAGTATTTT. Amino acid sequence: CASSPSQADTQYF. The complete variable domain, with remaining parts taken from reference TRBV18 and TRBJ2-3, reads NAGVMQNPRHLVRRRGQEARLRCSPMKGHSHVYWYRQLPEEGLKFMVYLQKENIIDESGMPKERFSAEFPKEGPSILRIQQVVRGDSAAYFCASSPSQADTQYFGPGTRLTVL.

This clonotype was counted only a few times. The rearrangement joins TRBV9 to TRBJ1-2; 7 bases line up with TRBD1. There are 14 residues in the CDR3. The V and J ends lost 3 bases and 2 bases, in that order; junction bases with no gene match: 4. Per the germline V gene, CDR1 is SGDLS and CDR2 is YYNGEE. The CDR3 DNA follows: TGTGCCAGCAGCGCCCAGACAGGGAACTATGGCTACACCTTC. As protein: CASSAQTGNYGYTF.

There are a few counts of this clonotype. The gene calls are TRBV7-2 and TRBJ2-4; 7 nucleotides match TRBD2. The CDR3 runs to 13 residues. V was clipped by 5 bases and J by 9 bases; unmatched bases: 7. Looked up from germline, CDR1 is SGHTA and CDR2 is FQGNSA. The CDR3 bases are TGTGCCAGCAGCAAGACTAGCCCAGCCATTCAGTACTTC. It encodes CASSKTSPAIQYF.

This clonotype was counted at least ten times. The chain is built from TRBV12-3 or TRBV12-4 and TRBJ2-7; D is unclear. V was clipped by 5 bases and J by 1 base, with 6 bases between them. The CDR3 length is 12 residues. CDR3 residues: CASSAGSYEQYF. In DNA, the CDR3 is TGTGCCAGCAGTGCTGGATCCTACGAGCAGTACTTC.

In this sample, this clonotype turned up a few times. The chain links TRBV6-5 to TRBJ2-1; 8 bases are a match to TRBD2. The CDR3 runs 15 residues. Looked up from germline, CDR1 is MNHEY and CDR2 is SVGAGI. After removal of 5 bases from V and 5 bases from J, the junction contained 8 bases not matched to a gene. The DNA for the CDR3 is TGTGCCAGCAGTCCCAGCGGGGGAGAAAACAATGAGCAGTTCTTC. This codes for CASSPSGGENNEQFF.

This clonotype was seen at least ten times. As DNA, the CDR3 is TGTGCCAGCAGTTACACCAAAGAGACCCAGTACTTC. This sequence encodes CASSYTKETQYF. The chain uses TRBV6-6 and TRBJ2-5; D ambiguous. V was cut by 2 bases and J by 3 bases, with 4 bases left in between. The CDR3 has 12 amino acids. The germline V gene encodes CDR1 MNHNY and CDR2 SVGAGI (reference sequence).

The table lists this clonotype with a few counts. CDR3: CSATGQLYNSPLHF. In DNA form, the CDR3 reads TGCAGTGCCACAGGACAGTTATATAATTCACCCCTCCACTTT. V is TRBV20-1 and J is TRBJ1-6, with a weak D call TRBD1 (6 bases). The CDR3 has 14 residues. V lost 6 bases and J 4 bases, leaving 13 bases between the germline ends. The germline CDR1 and CDR2 sequences are DFQATT and SNEGSKA (reference sequence).

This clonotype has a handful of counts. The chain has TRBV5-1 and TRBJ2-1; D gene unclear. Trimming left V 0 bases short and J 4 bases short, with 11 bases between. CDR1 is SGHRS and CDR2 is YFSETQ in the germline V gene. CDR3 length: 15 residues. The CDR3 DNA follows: TGCGCCAGCAGCTTGGTGGCTAGAGAGTACAATGAGCAGTTCTTC. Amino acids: CASSLVAREYNEQFF.

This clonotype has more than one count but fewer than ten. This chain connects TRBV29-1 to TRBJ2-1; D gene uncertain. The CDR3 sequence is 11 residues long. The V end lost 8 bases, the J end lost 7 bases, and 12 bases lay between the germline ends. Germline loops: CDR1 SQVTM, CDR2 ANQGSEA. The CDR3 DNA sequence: TGCAGCCAAGGTAGTTGGAATGAGCAGTTCTTC. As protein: CSQGSWNEQFF.

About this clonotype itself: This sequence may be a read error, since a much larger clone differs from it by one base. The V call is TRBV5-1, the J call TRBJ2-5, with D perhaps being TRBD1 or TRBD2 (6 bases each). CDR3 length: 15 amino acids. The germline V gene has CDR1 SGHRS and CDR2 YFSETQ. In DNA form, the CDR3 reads TGCGCCAGCAGCGGGGGCCGGGGGTACCAAGAGACCCAGTGCTTC. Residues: CASSGGRGYQETQCF.

The CDR3 sequence is CASSLTSENEQFF. In DNA, the CDR3 is TGTGCCAGCAGCCTGACTAGCGAGAATGAGCAGTTCTTC. The rearrangement joins TRBV7-9 to TRBJ2-1; TRBD2 matches 8 bases. J lost 7 bases, V lost 5 bases, and 4 bases had no gene match. The CDR3 totals 13 residues. Germline CDR1 SEHNR, CDR2 FQNEAQ (reference sequence).

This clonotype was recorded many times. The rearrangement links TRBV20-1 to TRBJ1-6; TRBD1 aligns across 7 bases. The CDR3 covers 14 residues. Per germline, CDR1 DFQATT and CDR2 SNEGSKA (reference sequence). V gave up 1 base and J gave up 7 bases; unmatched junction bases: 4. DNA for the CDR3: TGCAGTGCTAGAGGACAGGGATTGAATTCACCCCTCCACTTT. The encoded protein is CSARGQGLNSPLHF.